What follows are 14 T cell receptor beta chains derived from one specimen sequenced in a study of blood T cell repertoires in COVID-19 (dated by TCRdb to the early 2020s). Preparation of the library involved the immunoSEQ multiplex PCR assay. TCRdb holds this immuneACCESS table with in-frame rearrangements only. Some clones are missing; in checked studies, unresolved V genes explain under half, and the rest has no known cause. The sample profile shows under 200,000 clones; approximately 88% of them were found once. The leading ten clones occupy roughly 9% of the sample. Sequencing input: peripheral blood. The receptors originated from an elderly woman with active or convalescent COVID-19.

The chain's CDR3 is CASSYRETQYF. The CDR3 nucleotides read TGTGCCAGCAGCTATCGAGAGACCCAGTACTTC. The V and J genes are TRBV5-4 and TRBJ2-5, with unresolved D. The V gene lost 3 bases and the J gene lost 4 bases, with 4 bases spanning the gap. CDR3 length equals 11 residues. Germline CDR1 reads SGHNT; CDR2 reads YYREEE (reference sequence).

The chain's CDR3 is CASSWRGGAEAFF. DNA of the CDR3: TGTGCCAGCAGTTGGAGGGGGGGGGCTGAAGCTTTCTTT. This chain uses TRBV6-2 or TRBV6-3 with TRBJ1-1; D perhaps matches TRBD1 (6 bases). The ends were cut back, 4 bases at V and 6 bases at J, with 12 bases in the middle. This CDR3 spans 13 amino acids. Germline values: CDR1 MNHEY, CDR2 SVGEGT.

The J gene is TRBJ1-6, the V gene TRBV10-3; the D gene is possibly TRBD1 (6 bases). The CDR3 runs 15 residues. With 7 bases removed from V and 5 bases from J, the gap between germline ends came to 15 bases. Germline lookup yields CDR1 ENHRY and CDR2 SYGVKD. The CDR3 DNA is TGTGCCATCAAGGCAGGGGAAAAGGATAATTCACCCCTCCACTTT. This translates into CAIKAGEKDNSPLHF.

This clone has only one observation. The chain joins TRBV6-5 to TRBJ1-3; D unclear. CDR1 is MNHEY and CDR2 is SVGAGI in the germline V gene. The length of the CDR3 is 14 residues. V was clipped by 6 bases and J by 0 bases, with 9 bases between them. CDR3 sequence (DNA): TGTGCCAGCAGCCCATCAAACTCTGGAAACACCATATATTTT. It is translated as CASSPSNSGNTIYF.

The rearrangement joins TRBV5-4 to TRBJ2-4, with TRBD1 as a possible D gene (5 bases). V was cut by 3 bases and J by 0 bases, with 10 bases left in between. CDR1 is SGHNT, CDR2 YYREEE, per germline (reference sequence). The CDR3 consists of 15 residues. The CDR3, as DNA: TGTGCCAGCAGCTCCAGGGCAGCAGCCAAAAACATTCAGTACTTC. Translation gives CASSSRAAAKNIQYF.

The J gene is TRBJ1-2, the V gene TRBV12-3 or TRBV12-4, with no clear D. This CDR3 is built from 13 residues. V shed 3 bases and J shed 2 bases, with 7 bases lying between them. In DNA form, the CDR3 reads TGTGCCAGCAGTTTCTACGGGAACTATGGCTACACCTTC. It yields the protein CASSFYGNYGYTF.

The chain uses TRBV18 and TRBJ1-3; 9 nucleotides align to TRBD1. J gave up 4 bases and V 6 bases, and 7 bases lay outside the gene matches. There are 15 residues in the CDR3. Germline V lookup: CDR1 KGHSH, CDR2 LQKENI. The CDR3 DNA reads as TGTGCCAGCTCTCGACAGGGGGTAGGAGGAAACACCATATATTTT. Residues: CASSRQGVGGNTIYF.

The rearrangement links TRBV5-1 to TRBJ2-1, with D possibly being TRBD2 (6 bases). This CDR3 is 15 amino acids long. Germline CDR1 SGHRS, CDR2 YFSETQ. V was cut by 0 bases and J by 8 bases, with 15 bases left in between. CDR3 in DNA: TGCGCCAGCAGCTTGGCCGGACCCGGGAGAGATGAGCAGTTCTTC. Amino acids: CASSLAGPGRDEQFF.

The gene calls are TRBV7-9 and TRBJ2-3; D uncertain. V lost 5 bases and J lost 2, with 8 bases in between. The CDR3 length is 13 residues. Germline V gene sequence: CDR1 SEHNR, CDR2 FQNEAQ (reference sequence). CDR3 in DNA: TGTGCCAGCAGCCCCCAAATCACAGATACGCAGTATTTT. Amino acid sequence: CASSPQITDTQYF.

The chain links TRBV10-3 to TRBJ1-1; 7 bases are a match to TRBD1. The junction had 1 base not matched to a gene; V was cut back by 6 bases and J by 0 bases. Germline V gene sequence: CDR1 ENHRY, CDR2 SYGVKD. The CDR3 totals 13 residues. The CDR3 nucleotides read TGTGCCATCAGCGGGACAGTGAACACTGAAGCTTTCTTT. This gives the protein CAISGTVNTEAFF.

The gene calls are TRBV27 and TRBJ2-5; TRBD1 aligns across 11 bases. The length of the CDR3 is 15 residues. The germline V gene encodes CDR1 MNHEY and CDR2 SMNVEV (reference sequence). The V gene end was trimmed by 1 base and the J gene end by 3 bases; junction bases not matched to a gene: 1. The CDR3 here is CASSLWGQGEETQYF. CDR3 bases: TGTGCCAGCAGTTTATGGGGACAGGGGGAAGAGACCCAGTACTTC.

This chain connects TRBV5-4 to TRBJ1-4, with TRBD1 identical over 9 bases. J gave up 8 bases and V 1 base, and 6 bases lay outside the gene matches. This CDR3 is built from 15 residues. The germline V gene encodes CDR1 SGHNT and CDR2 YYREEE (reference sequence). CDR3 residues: CASSLMGTGREKLFF. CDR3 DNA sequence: TGTGCCAGCAGCTTGATGGGGACAGGGCGCGAAAAACTGTTTTTT.

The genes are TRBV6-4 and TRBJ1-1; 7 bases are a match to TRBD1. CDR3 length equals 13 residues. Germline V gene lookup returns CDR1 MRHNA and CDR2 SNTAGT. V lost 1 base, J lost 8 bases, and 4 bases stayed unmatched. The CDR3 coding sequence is TGTGCCAGCAGTGACTTCCAGGGGGGAGAAGCTTTCTTT. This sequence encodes CASSDFQGGEAFF.

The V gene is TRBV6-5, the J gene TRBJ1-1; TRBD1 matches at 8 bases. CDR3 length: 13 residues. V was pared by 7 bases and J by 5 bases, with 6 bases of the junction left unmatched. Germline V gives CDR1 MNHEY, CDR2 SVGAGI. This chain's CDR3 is CASTDRGTTEAFF. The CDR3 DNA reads TGTGCCAGCACCGACAGGGGAACTACTGAAGCTTTCTTT.